This TCR beta chain originates from a study of OX40 agonist ivuxolimab in advanced cancers. On the study more broadly: Treatment of patients was with ivuxolimab, an agonistic anti-OX40 (CD134) antibody. Ivuxolimab, which patients received intravenously every 2 weeks, was dosed at 0.01 to 10 mg/kg.

The V end lost 6 bases, the J end lost 13 bases, and 16 bases lay between the germline ends. CDR1 MNHEY and CDR2 SVGAGI come from the germline V gene. This CDR3 is built from 12 residues. Assay: immunoSEQ multiplex PCR; the TCRdb copy retains only in-frame clones and omits some. Among 40,000 to 50,000 clones, approximately 87% were seen once, and the ten largest hold around 35%. The genes are TRBV6-5 and TRBJ2-1; perhaps D is TRBD1 or TRBD2 (5 bases each). This specimen consisted of CD4+ or CD8+ T cells sorted from blood, obtained in a trial of the OX40 agonist ivuxolimab. The source is an adult with an advanced solid tumor such as melanoma, head and neck, liver or kidney cancer. The CDR3 sequence is CASRDLGESQFF. DNA for the CDR3: TGTGCCAGCAGGGACCTGGGGGAATCTCAGTTCTTC.